The 21 T cell receptor beta chains below were found in one sample sequenced in a study of CD8 T cells in ankylosing spondylitis. Study findings and constraints: It appeared that ankylosing spondylitis blood was characterized by a TCR beta motif of several highly homologous variants.

TCRdb fed the 5' RACE reads into MiXCR, producing one record per CDR3 protein. The repertoire holds more than 400,000 distinct CDR3 sequences, under 5.5% seen once, with under 4.5% in the top ten. These TCRs' antigens remain unknown. Material: blood, either unsorted or a sorted T cell fraction (not recorded which). The receptors here all came from a male donor with ankylosing spondylitis.

In this sample, this clonotype turned up many times. The genes are TRBV28 and TRBJ2-1; 9 nucleotides line up with TRBD2. CDR3 length: 16 amino acids. CDR1 MDHEN and CDR2 SYDVKM come from the germline V gene. V dropped 2 bases and J dropped 10; count of bases not matched to a gene: 12. The CDR3 is CASSLRGRLAGIEQFF. CDR3 sequence (DNA): TGTGCCAGCAGTTTACGGGGCAGGCTAGCGGGAATCGAGCAGTTCTTC. Combining the CDR3 with reference TRBV28 and TRBJ2-1 gives the whole variable domain DVKVTQSSRYLVKRTGEKVFLECVQDMDHENMFWYRQDPGLGLRLIYFSYDVKMKEKGDIPEGYSVSREKKERFSLILESASTNQTSMYLCASSLRGRLAGIEQFFGPGTRLTVL.

The sample holds many counts of this clonotype. The chain has TRBV7-8 and TRBJ2-3; unclear D gene. The CDR3 is 15 residues long. Germline V gene sequence: CDR1 SGHVS, CDR2 FQNEAQ. Deletions cut 2 bases from V and 2 bases from J, with 11 bases between. The CDR3 reads CASSLSATFTDTQYF. The CDR3 DNA reads TGTGCCAGCAGCTTAAGTGCCACCTTCACAGATACGCAGTATTTT.

This clonotype was seen many times. V gene TRBV4-3 combines with J gene TRBJ2-2, with D unclear. This CDR3 comprises 14 residues. The V gene lost 3 bases and the J gene lost 1 base, with 6 bases spanning the gap. CDR1 LGHNA and CDR2 YSLEER come from the germline V gene. This CDR3 is CASSQFGNTGELFF. CDR3 coding DNA: TGCGCCAGCAGCCAGTTTGGGAACACCGGGGAGCTGTTTTTT.

This clonotype has a count of ten or more. CDR3 DNA sequence: TGTGCCAGCAGCCAACATGTCGGGACTAGGGGAAACAATGAGCAGTTCTTC. Translated: CASSQHVGTRGNNEQFF. The genes are TRBV4-2 and TRBJ2-1; 8 bases line up with TRBD2. V trimming: 2 bases; J trimming: 5 bases; junction bases outside the gene matches: 11. The V gene's germline CDR1 is LGHNA and CDR2 YNFKEQ. This CDR3 spans 17 amino acids.

The sample holds many counts of this clonotype. CDR3 coding DNA: TGCGCCAGCAGCCAAGAGGAGGGAGAGACCCAGTACTTC. This codes for CASSQEEGETQYF. The chain carries TRBV4-3 and TRBJ2-5; TRBD2 is a possible D gene (6 bases). The CDR3 length is 13 residues. Germline-derived CDR1 and CDR2 are LGHNA and YSLEER. Trimming removed 0 bases from V and 4 bases from J, with 6 bases in between.

At least ten counts were recorded for this clonotype. This chain joins TRBV5-1 and TRBJ2-1, with D tentatively TRBD2 (6 bases). Germline CDR1 and CDR2: SGHRS and YFSETQ. The V gene lost 2 bases and the J gene lost 6 bases, with 12 bases spanning the gap. This CDR3 region has 14 residues. CDR3 region: CASSLGLGGNEQFF. The CDR3 DNA follows: TGCGCCAGCAGCTTAGGGCTGGGGGGCAATGAGCAGTTCTTC.

This clonotype was detected many times. The chain links TRBV6-2 or TRBV6-3 to TRBJ2-1; a possible D gene is TRBD1 (6 bases). The CDR3 contains 15 residues. V dropped 0 bases and J dropped 7 bases, with 13 bases sitting between them. The germline CDR1 and CDR2 sequences are MNHEY and SVGEGT. CDR3 DNA: TGTGCCAGCAGTTACTCGCAACAGGGTAGGAATGAGCAGTTCTTC. Translation: CASSYSQQGRNEQFF.

This clonotype was seen at least ten times. The chain couples TRBV9 to TRBJ2-3, with no clear D. Per the germline V gene, CDR1 is SGDLS and CDR2 is YYNGEE. The V gene lost 0 bases and the J gene lost 2 bases, with 19 bases spanning the gap. The CDR3 is 18 residues long. CDR3 sequence (DNA): TGTGCCAGCAGCGTAGTGAATTTCGACGGATTCTTCACAGATACGCAGTATTTT. Translating it yields CASSVVNFDGFFTDTQYF.

In this sample, this clonotype turned up many times. V gene TRBV12-3 or TRBV12-4 combines with J gene TRBJ2-2; D remains unclear. Trimming pared 2 bases from V and 2 bases from J, leaving 9 bases between. The CDR3 sequence is 15 residues long. CDR3 in amino acids: CASSLRIPNTGELFF. The CDR3 region has the DNA TGTGCCAGCAGTTTAAGGATCCCTAACACCGGGGAGCTGTTTTTT.

In its sample, this clonotype was seen many times. The chain uses TRBV5-1 and TRBJ2-7; TRBD2 agrees at 11 bases. In germline, CDR1 is SGHRS, CDR2 YFSETQ. The CDR3 consists of 14 residues. The V gene end was trimmed by 1 base and the J gene end by 4 bases; junction bases not matched to a gene: 1. CDR3 protein: CASSLRTSGYEQYF. CDR3 bases: TGCGCCAGCAGCTTGAGGACTAGCGGGTACGAGCAGTACTTC.

This clonotype appeared many times. The rearrangement uses TRBV5-1 and TRBJ1-6; 11 nucleotides agree with TRBD1. The CDR3 is 15 residues long. With V trimmed by 4 bases and J by 7 bases, 4 bases remained unmatched. Germline V lookup: CDR1 SGHRS, CDR2 YFSETQ. This CDR3 reads CASSTGTGGNSPLHF. For the CDR3, the DNA is TGCGCCAGCAGCACCGGGACAGGGGGGAATTCACCCCTCCACTTT.

This clonotype occurred a few times. As DNA, the CDR3 is TGTGCCAGCAGCTTAAACGGCCTGGGGCCCTACGAGCAGTACTTC. Its translation is CASSLNGLGPYEQYF. The chain uses TRBV7-2 and TRBJ2-7, with D possibly TRBD1 on 5 matching bases. In germline, CDR1 is SGHTA, CDR2 FQGNSA. Deletions cut 2 bases from V and 2 bases from J, with 13 bases between. There are 15 residues in the CDR3.

This clonotype was seen ten or more times. The J gene is TRBJ2-1, the V gene TRBV7-9, with D possibly called TRBD1 or TRBD2 (5 bases each). This CDR3 has 13 amino acids. Trimming took 8 bases from V and 0 from J, leaving 8 bases between them. Germline loops: CDR1 SEHNR, CDR2 FQNEAQ (reference sequence). CDR3 coding DNA: TGTGCCAGCCCCGGGGCCTCCTACAATGAGCAGTTCTTC. This gives the protein CASPGASYNEQFF.

This clonotype showed up just a few times. This chain connects TRBV7-9 to TRBJ2-5; D possibly corresponds to TRBD2 (5 bases). The V end lost 1 base, the J end lost 5 bases, and 14 bases lay between the germline ends. Looked up from germline, CDR1 is SEHNR and CDR2 is FQNEAQ (reference sequence). The CDR3 runs 15 residues. CDR3 nucleotides: TGTGCCAGCAGCTTAGGGGCGGGCCTGGGCGAGACCCAGTACTTC. This sequence encodes CASSLGAGLGETQYF.

This clonotype has at least ten counts. The chain couples TRBV6-1 to TRBJ2-5, with D unresolved. The CDR3 has 15 residues. Trimming removed 1 base at V and 0 bases at J, with 9 bases between. From germline, CDR1 is MNHNS and CDR2 SASEGT. In DNA, the CDR3 is TGTGCCAGCAGTGAAGGGACCTGGTACCAAGAGACCCAGTACTTC. This codes for CASSEGTWYQETQYF.

This clonotype has at least ten counts. This rearrangement joins TRBV7-9 to TRBJ2-7; D is possibly TRBD2 (5 bases). This CDR3 spans 16 amino acids. Trimming took off 4 bases at V and 2 bases at J, with 18 bases between the two ends. CDR1 and CDR2 (germline): SEHNR, FQNEAQ (reference sequence). CDR3 coding DNA: TGTGCCAGCAGCTCCTACCTCGAGGAGCGGCCCTACGAGCAGTACTTC. Its protein is CASSSYLEERPYEQYF.

This clonotype was counted at least ten times. The chain carries TRBV7-6 and TRBJ2-3; 7 bases match TRBD1. Germline-derived CDR1 and CDR2 are SGHVS and FNYEAQ. J gave up 6 bases and V 5 bases, and 8 bases lay outside the gene matches. The CDR3 loop spans 14 amino acids. The DNA for the CDR3 is TGTGCCAGCAGCCACCGACAGGGATCGGATACGCAGTATTTT. As protein: CASSHRQGSDTQYF.

This clonotype came up many times. This chain joins TRBV6-2 or TRBV6-3 and TRBJ1-1, with TRBD1 as a possible D gene (5 bases). V lost 7 bases, J lost 11 bases, and 23 bases lay in between. Germline V lookup: CDR1 MNHEY, CDR2 SVGEGT. There are 14 residues in the CDR3. The CDR3 nucleotides read TGTGCCAGCAATGGGGCCCTCGACAGCCTCGGGGCTTTCTTT. Its protein product is CASNGALDSLGAFF.

This clonotype was found many times. This chain connects TRBV5-1 to TRBJ2-2; D perhaps matches TRBD1 (6 bases). CDR3 length equals 14 residues. Deletions cut 3 bases from V and 6 bases from J, with 12 bases between. Germline V gene lookup returns CDR1 SGHRS and CDR2 YFSETQ. In DNA, the CDR3 is TGCGCCAGCAGCTACAGGGTCGTGGCCGGGGAGCTGTTTTTT. It yields the protein CASSYRVVAGELFF.

In its sample, this clonotype was seen many times. The chain joins TRBV15 to TRBJ1-6, with D possibly being TRBD1 (5 bases). Trimming took off 2 bases at V and 9 bases at J, with 17 bases between the two ends. Germline V gene sequence: CDR1 LNHNV, CDR2 YYDKDF (reference sequence). The CDR3 loop spans 16 amino acids. The chain's CDR3 is CATSRTSTVPISPLHF. The CDR3 DNA sequence: TGTGCCACCAGCAGAACTTCGACAGTGCCGATTTCACCCCTCCACTTT.

This clonotype was observed at least ten times. The CDR3 spells CASSLGLAEGDTQYF. CDR3 nucleotides: TGCGCCAGCAGCCTGGGACTAGCGGAGGGGGATACGCAGTATTTT. The chain links TRBV5-1 to TRBJ2-3; TRBD2 matches 11 bases. Per germline, CDR1 SGHRS and CDR2 YFSETQ. This CDR3 comprises 15 residues. The V segment lost 4 bases and the J segment 6 bases; nucleotides outside the gene matches: 7.